A selection of T cell receptor beta chains follows, all from one sample in a study of blood T cell repertoires in COVID-19. Some clones are missing from TCRdb's copy, which holds only in-frame ones; the method was immunoSEQ multiplex PCR. This table has about 82,000 clones, 80% to 90% appearing once. The specimen was peripheral blood. The source is a woman aged 60-75 years with acute or convalescent COVID-19. The CDR3 runs from the conserved cysteine through the conserved F or W. Fields, in order: J gene, D gene, V gene, clone size, CDR3 DNA, CDR3 protein. D genes are given only for firm matches. Size is stated for part of the rows, as once, few or many counts, or as a class when the clone is expanded.

TRBJ2-5,TRBD2,TRBV5-1,NA,TGCGCCAGCAGCCTGGGGACTAGCGGGGTACAGGAGACCCAGTACTTC,CASSLGTSGVQETQYF
TRBJ1-1,TRBD1,TRBV6-6,many,TGTGCCAGCAGTTACTCTCAGGGGGCGAGGGTCTCTGAAGCTTTCTTT,CASSYSQGARVSEAFF
TRBJ1-1,TRBD1,TRBV19,NA,TGTGCCAGTAGTATACGGGACAGGATGAACACTGAAGCTTTCTTT,CASSIRDRMNTEAFF
TRBJ2-7,NA,TRBV27,NA,TGTGCCAGCAGTCTAGGTGAGGGCTCTCGGGTCTACGAGCAGTACTTC,CASSLGEGSRVYEQYF
TRBJ1-2,TRBD1,TRBV5-1,NA,TGCGCCAGCAGCGAGGACAGGGGTGGCTACACCTTC,CASSEDRGGYTF
TRBJ1-6,TRBD1,TRBV18,NA,TGTGCCAGCTCACCACCCACAGGGGCCAATTCACCCCTCCACTTT,CASSPPTGANSPLHF
TRBJ1-1,TRBD1,TRBV29-1,NA,TGCAGCGTTGTGGGACAGATAAACACTGAAGCTTTCTTT,CSVVGQINTEAFF
TRBJ1-2,NA,TRBV18,NA,TGTGCCAGCTCACCTAGGGCTACGGACAGTCCATATGGCTACACCTTC,CASSPRATDSPYGYTF
TRBJ1-1,NA,TRBV27,NA,TGTGCCAGCAGTTTATCCTTCAGGGAGGGCACTGAAGCTTTCTTT,CASSLSFREGTEAFF
TRBJ2-1,TRBD1,TRBV7-2,NA,TGTGCCAGCAGCTCACTACAGGGGTATGAGCAGTTCTTC,CASSSLQGYEQFF
TRBJ2-1,TRBD2,TRBV5-1,NA,TGCGCCAGCAGCCCGGGACTAGCGGGAGCTGAGCAGTTCTTC,CASSPGLAGAEQFF
TRBJ1-2,TRBD1,TRBV7-2,NA,TGTGCCAGCAGTCCCGAAGCACTGACAGGGGGGAACTATGGCTACACCTTC,CASSPEALTGGNYGYTF
TRBJ2-1,NA,TRBV21-1,NA,TGTGCCAGCAGCAAGGGGGGATTAGCGGACTCCTACAATGAGCAGTTCTTC,CASSKGGLADSYNEQFF
TRBJ1-3,TRBD1,TRBV9,NA,TGTGCCAGCAGCGTGGGGACAGACATTGGAAACACCATATATTTT,CASSVGTDIGNTIYF
TRBJ1-6,NA,TRBV6-5,NA,TGTGCCAGCAGTTACTCGGAGGAGGGAAATTCACCCCTCCACTTT,CASSYSEEGNSPLHF
TRBJ2-5,TRBD1,TRBV19,NA,TGTGCCAGTAGTATAGTGAGAGGCCGACAGGGACAAGAGACCCAGTACTTC,CASSIVRGRQGQETQYF
TRBJ2-1,NA,TRBV11-2,NA,TGTGCCAGCAGTTTAGGGGCTGAGCAGTTCTTC,CASSLGAEQFF
TRBJ2-6,TRBD2,TRBV7-3,NA,TGTGCCAGCAGCTCCTCACGGACTAGCGCAACCTCTGGGGCCAACGTCCTGACTTTC,CASSSSRTSATSGANVLTF
TRBJ1-3,NA,TRBV4-1,NA,TGCGCCAGCAGCCAGATATCTGGGGGGGCGTCTGGAAACACCATATATTTT,CASSQISGGASGNTIYF
TRBJ2-5,NA,TRBV30,NA,TGTGCCTGGAGTGCCCTTACAGGGAGGGGAGAGACCCAGTACTTC,CAWSALTGRGETQYF
TRBJ2-3,TRBD1,TRBV11-3,NA,TGTGCCAGCAGCCTTCGACAGGGAGCATCGTCAGATACGCAGTATTTT,CASSLRQGASSDTQYF
TRBJ2-4,TRBD2,TRBV5-1,once,TGCGCCAGCAGCCTGACTAGCGGGAGTAACATTCAGTACTTC,CASSLTSGSNIQYF
TRBJ2-1,TRBD2,TRBV9,NA,TGTGCCAGCAGCGTAGTGAGCGGGACGGGCTCCTACAATGAGCAGTTCTTC,CASSVVSGTGSYNEQFF
TRBJ1-1,NA,TRBV19,NA,TGTGCCAGTTGTCACAGGGACACTGAAGCTTTCTTT,CASCHRDTEAFF
TRBJ2-1,TRBD2,TRBV11-3,NA,TGTGCCAGCAGCATTGCGGGAGCCTACAATGAGCAGTTCTTC,CASSIAGAYNEQFF
TRBJ1-4,TRBD1,TRBV7-9,NA,TGTGCCAGCAGCTTGCGGACAGGGGGCGGAGGTAATGAAAAACTGTTTTTT,CASSLRTGGGGNEKLFF
TRBJ2-4,TRBD1,TRBV3-1/TRBV3-2,NA,TGTGCCAGCAGCCAAGGGGGGACAGGGTTTCAGTACTTC,CASSQGGTGFQYF
TRBJ2-7,TRBD2,TRBV10-3,once,TGTGCCATCAGTGATCAAGGGGGGGGGACTAGTACGGCCTACGAGCAGTACTTC,CAISDQGGGTSTAYEQYF
TRBJ1-1,TRBD1,TRBV24-1,NA,TGTGCCACCAGTGACGGGACAGGGGGCGCCTACACTGAAGCTTTCTTT,CATSDGTGGAYTEAFF
TRBJ2-5,TRBD2,TRBV7-2,NA,TGTGCCAGCAGCTTAGGGCTAGCGGGCAAAGAGACCCAGTACTTC,CASSLGLAGKETQYF
TRBJ1-5,NA,TRBV7-2,few,TGTGCCAGCAGCTTAGTAGGTCAGGGAGGTCAGCCCCAGCATTTT,CASSLVGQGGQPQHF
TRBJ1-6,NA,TRBV19,NA,TGTGCCAGTAGTCGGGGGGAGGGTAATTCACCCCTCCACTTT,CASSRGEGNSPLHF
TRBJ2-1,NA,TRBV12-3/TRBV12-4,NA,TGTGCCAGCTCCTCCCTTTTCAATGAGCAGTTCTTC,CASSSLFNEQFF
TRBJ2-7,TRBD2,TRBV6-2/TRBV6-3,NA,TGTGCCAGCAGTTACTCGAAGCGGGGGAGCTTCTACGAGCAGTACTTC,CASSYSKRGSFYEQYF
TRBJ1-2,NA,TRBV6-4,NA,TGTGCCAGCAGCGACCGGGACTATGGCTACACCTTC,CASSDRDYGYTF
TRBJ2-2,TRBD2,TRBV7-2,NA,TGTGCCAGCAGCTTAGCGCGGGGGATTAGGAACGGGGAGCTGTTTTTT,CASSLARGIRNGELFF
TRBJ2-7,TRBD2,TRBV27,NA,TGTGCCAGCAGTTTATCGGGCCCTAGCGGGAGCATCGAGCAGTACTTC,CASSLSGPSGSIEQYF
TRBJ1-1,NA,TRBV5-5,NA,TGTGCCAGCAGCAGGGGTAGTTTGAACACTGAAGCTTTCTTT,CASSRGSLNTEAFF
TRBJ2-4,NA,TRBV27,NA,TGTGCCAGCAGTTTAAACCAGGAAAACATTCAGTACTTC,CASSLNQENIQYF
TRBJ2-7,NA,TRBV6-5,NA,TGTGCCAGCAGGAAGGGACTCTCAAGCCCCTACGAGCAGTACTTC,CASRKGLSSPYEQYF